This T cell receptor (beta chain) was recovered during a study of T-cell memory formation after mild COVID-19. Notes on the study in general: Later expanders leaned toward CD4+, whereas clones contracting from day 15 to 85 were balanced CD4/CD8. Chiefly within CM and EM were the contracting CD4+ clones; CD8+ ones were within EMRA.

As to this clonotype: Its antigen remains unidentified.

Each CDR3 protein is one row after TCRdb ran MiXCR on the 5' RACE reads. This sample yields approximately 340,000 distinct CDR3 sequences, of which 10% to 15% are seen a single time; about 22% belongs to the top ten. Trimming cost V 8 bases and J 5 bases; bases outside gene matches: 11. The germline CDR1 and CDR2 sequences are LNHNV and YYDKDF (reference sequence). This CDR3 is 14 amino acids long. The TCR sequence derives from a man aged 18 to 29 who had mild COVID-19 (a few samples of this study predate the infection). Cell type and time point are not known. The sequenced material came from PBMCs or a T cell subset sorted from them (not recorded which). The chain combines TRBV15 with TRBJ2-5, with 7 bases lining up with TRBD1. CDR3 loop: CATGRGGASETQYF. CDR3 sequence (DNA): TGTGCCACCGGGAGAGGGGGCGCCTCGGAGACCCAGTACTTC.